This T cell receptor (beta chain) was documented in a study of blood T cells in healthy people across ages. Study-level results: In long-lived donors, naive CD4+ cell counts and diversity exceeded those of aged donors.

The CDR3 is 17 amino acids. Between the trimmed V and J ends, which lost 6 bases and 0 bases, there was a span of 20 bases. CDR1 is SNHLY and CDR2 is FYNNEI in the germline V gene. Turning to this clonotype: The target antigen is unknown.

A second PCR, run for about 6 to 11 cycles, used a sample-barcoded 5' primer plus a J-beta primer mix. Every sample returned 2.5 million or more CDR3-containing paired-end reads. Each CDR3 protein gets one entry after TCRdb re-called the 5' RACE reads with MiXCR. This sample yields over 1.5 million distinct CDR3 sequences, of which approximately 50% are seen a single time; less than 2.5% belongs to the top ten. This clonotype was obtained from a woman between 40 and 50 years old in good health. V gene TRBV2 combines with J gene TRBJ1-2, with D unresolved. Material: blood. As DNA, the CDR3 is TGTGCCAGCAGGCCCGACCCACGCACACCCTCTAACTATGGCTACACCTTC. Residues: CASRPDPRTPSNYGYTF.